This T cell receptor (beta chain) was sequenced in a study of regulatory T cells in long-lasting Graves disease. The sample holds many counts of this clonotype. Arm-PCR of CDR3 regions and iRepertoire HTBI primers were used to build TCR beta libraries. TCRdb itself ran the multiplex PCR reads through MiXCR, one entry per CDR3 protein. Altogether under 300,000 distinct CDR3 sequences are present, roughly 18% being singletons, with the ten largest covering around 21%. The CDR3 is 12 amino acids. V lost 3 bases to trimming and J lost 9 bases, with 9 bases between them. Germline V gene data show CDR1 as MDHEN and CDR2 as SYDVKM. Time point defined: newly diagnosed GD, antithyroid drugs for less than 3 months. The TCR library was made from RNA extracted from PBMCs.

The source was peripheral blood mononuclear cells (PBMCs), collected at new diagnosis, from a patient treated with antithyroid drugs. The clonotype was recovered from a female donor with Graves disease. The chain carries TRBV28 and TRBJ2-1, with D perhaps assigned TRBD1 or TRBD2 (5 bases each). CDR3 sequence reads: CASSLGVGEQFF. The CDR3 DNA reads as TGTGCCAGCAGTTTGGGGGTTGGTGAGCAGTTCTTC.